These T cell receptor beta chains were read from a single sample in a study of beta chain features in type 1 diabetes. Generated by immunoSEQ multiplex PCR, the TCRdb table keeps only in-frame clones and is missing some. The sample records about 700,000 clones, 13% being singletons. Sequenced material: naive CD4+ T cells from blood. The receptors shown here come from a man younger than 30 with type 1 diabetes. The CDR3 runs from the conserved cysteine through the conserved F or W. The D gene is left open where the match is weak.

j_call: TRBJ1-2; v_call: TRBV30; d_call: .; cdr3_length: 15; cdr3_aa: CAWSKGSRPNYGYTF
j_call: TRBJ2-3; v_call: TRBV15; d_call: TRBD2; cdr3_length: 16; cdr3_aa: CATSRDVAGGPDTQYF
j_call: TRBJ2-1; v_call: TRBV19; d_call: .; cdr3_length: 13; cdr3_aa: CASRRQGGNEQFF
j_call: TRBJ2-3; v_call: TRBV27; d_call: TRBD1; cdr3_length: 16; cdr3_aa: CASSLYDRGSTDTQYF
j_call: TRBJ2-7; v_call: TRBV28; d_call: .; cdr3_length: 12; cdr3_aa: CASTSTSYEQYF
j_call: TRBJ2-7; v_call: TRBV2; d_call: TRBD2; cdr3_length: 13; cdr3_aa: CASKGLAAYEQYF
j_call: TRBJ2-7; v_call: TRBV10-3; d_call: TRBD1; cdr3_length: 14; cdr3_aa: CATDRGTGGREQYF
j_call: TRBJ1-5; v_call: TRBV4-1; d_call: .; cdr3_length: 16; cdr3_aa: CASSQEYMGGNQPQHF
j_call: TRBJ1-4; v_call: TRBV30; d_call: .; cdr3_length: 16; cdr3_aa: CAWSWWGRGTNEKLFF
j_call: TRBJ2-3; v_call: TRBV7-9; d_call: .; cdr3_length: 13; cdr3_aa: CASSSPNRDRTYF
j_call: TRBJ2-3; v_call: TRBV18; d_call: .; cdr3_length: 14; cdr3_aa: CASSPQTLTDTQYF
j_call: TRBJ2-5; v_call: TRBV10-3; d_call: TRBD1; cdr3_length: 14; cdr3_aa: CAISRTGGEETQYF
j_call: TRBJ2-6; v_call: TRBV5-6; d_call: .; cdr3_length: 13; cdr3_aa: CASSISGANVLTF
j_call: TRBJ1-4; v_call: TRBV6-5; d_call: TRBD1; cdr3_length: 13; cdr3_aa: CASSDRESEKLFF
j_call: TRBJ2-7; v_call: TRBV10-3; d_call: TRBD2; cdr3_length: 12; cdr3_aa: CAISGTSGETYF
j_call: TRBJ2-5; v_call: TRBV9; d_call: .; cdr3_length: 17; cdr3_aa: CASSVAVTAGGQETQYF
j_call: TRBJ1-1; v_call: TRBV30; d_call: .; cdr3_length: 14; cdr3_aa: CAWTTWGWNTEAFF
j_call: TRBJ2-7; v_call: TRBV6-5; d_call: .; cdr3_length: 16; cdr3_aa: CASSYSTLAGAYEQYF
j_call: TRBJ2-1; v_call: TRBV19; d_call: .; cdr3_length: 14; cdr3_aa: CASRQGYSYNEQFF
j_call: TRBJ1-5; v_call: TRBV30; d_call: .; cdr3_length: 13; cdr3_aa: CAWARDSNQPQHF
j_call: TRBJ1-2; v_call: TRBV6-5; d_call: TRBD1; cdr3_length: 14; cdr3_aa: CASSYSRTGDGYTF
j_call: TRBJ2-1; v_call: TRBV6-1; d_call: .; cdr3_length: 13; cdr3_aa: CASSEAGQNEQFF
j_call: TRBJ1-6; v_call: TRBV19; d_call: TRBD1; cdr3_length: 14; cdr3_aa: CASSTGTGGSPLHF
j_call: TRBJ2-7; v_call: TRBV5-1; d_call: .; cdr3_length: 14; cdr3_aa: CASSSLSYGGEQYF
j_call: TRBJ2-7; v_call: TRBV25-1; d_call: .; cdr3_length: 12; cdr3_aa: CASSESGYEQYF
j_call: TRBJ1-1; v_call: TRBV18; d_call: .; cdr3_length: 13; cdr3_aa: CASSPIITAEAFF
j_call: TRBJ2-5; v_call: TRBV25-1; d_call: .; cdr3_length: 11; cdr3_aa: CASSHGWAQYF
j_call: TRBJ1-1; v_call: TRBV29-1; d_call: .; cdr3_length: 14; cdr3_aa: CSVVARGGGTEAFF
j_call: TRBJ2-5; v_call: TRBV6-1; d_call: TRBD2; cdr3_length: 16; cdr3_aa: CASSEAGAGGQETQYF
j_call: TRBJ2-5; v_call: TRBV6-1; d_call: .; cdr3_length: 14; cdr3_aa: CASNLNGAGETQYF
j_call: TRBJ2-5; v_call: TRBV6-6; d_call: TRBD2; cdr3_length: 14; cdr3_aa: CASGKLAGDETQYF
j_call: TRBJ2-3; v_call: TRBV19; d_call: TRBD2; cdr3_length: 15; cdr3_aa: CASSEGTSGTDTQYF
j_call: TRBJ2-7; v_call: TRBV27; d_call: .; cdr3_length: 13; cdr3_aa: CASSWNTLGEQYF
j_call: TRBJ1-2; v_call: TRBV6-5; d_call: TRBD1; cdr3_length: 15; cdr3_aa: CASSYLTGLGYGYTF
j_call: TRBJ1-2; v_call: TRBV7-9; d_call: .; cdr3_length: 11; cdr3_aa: CASSSTYGYTF
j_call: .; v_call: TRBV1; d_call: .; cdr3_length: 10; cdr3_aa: CTSSLPEQYF
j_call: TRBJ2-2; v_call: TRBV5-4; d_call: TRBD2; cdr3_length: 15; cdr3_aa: CASSLGIAGAGELFF
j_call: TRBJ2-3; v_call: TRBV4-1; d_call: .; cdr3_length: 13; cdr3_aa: CASSQVGRDTQYF
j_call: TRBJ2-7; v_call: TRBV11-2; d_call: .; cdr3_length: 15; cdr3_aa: CASSLALARGYEQYF
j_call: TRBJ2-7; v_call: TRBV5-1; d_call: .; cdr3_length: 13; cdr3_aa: CASSLATVDEQYF
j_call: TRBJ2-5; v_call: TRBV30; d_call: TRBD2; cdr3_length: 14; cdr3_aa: CAWSGGGDWETQYF
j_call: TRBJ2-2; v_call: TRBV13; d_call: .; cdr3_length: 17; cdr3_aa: CASSLGPAGRSTGELFF
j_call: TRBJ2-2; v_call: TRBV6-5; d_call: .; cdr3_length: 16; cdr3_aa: CASSYWGGPRTGELFF
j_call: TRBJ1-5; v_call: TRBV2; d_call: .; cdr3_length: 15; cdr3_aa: CASSGGRYSNQPQHF
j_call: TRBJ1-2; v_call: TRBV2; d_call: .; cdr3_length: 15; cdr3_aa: CASSEEGGSAYGYTF